These 9 T cell receptor beta chains were all obtained from the same sample, sequenced in a study of CD8 T cells in Susac syndrome. When the RNA was reverse transcribed, random hexamers were used with an input of about 0.5 to 1 ug. TCRdb fed the immunoSEQ multiplex PCR reads into MiXCR, producing one record per CDR3 protein. The sample carries about 120,000 distinct CDR3 sequences, about 92% recorded once. Sequenced material: CD4+ T cells from PBMCs. These receptors all come from a human donor with multiple sclerosis.

The chain is built from TRBV3-1 and TRBJ1-2, with 8 bases aligning to TRBD1. Germline V gene sequence: CDR1 LGHDT, CDR2 YNNKEL (reference sequence). Trimming cost V 0 bases and J 7 bases; bases outside gene matches: 4. The CDR3 sequence is 14 residues long. CDR3 protein: CASSQEDRDFGYTF. In DNA form, the CDR3 reads TGTGCCAGCAGCCAAGAGGACAGGGATTTTGGCTACACCTTC.

The V and J genes are TRBV30 and TRBJ2-7; TRBD1 agrees at 10 bases. Trimming cost V 3 bases and J 3 bases; bases outside gene matches: 2. The CDR3 runs 13 residues. Germline lookup yields CDR1 GTSNPN and CDR2 SVGIG (reference sequence). CDR3 sequence (DNA): TGTGCCTGGAGAGGGGACAGGGGCTACGAGCAGTACTTC. Its translation is CAWRGDRGYEQYF.

The V and J genes are TRBV29-1 and TRBJ1-4, with D possibly TRBD1 on 5 matching bases. The CDR3 sequence is 13 residues long. Trimming cost V 3 bases and J 7 bases, with 12 bases left between them. Germline V gene data show CDR1 as SQVTM and CDR2 as ANQGSEA. The CDR3 spells CSVDQGGSEKLFF. CDR3 nucleotide sequence: TGCAGCGTTGATCAGGGTGGTAGTGAAAAACTGTTTTTT.

This sequence joins TRBV12-5 and TRBJ2-3; no firm D call. This CDR3 region has 13 residues. Germline V gene sequence: CDR1 LGHNT, CDR2 FRNRAP. V was clipped by 6 bases and J by 6 bases, with 13 bases between them. In DNA, the CDR3 is TGTGCTAGTGGCGACTCAAGAGGTGATACGCAGTATTTT. This gives the protein CASGDSRGDTQYF.

V usage is TRBV20-1 and J usage is TRBJ1-1; maybe TRBD1 (5 bases). The CDR3 spans 13 residues. The V and J ends lost 1 base and 7 bases respectively, with 13 bases between them. Germline CDR1 is DFQATT and CDR2 is SNEGSKA (reference sequence). In DNA form, the CDR3 reads TGCAGTGCTAGAGGACCCGGGACCTATGAAGCTTTCTTT. Amino acid sequence: CSARGPGTYEAFF.

The rearrangement links TRBV20-1 to TRBJ2-2; 14 bases fit TRBD2. The CDR3 consists of 17 residues. Trimming removed 5 bases from V and 0 bases from J; junction bases left unmatched: 5. Germline V gives CDR1 DFQATT, CDR2 SNEGSKA (reference sequence). The CDR3 nucleotides are TGCAGTGCTTCCGGGACTAGCGGGGGTACGAACACCGGGGAGCTGTTTTTT. Translated: CSASGTSGGTNTGELFF.

The chain links TRBV7-9 to TRBJ2-2; D unclear. This CDR3 is built from 13 residues. Germline V gene data show CDR1 as SEHNR and CDR2 as FQNEAQ (reference sequence). V lost 0 bases to trimming and J lost 4 bases, with 3 bases between them. The CDR3 DNA sequence: TGTGCCAGCAGCTTAGCCGGCACCGGGGAGCTGTTTTTT. It yields the protein CASSLAGTGELFF.

V and J are TRBV10-3 and TRBJ2-3; TRBD1 agrees at 7 bases. There are 14 residues in the CDR3. Germline V CDR1 and CDR2: ENHRY, SYGVKD. The V and J ends lost 4 bases and 1 base, in that order; junction bases with no gene match: 2. This CDR3 reads CAISGQGGTDTQYF. CDR3 DNA: TGTGCCATCAGTGGACAGGGCGGCACAGATACGCAGTATTTT.

CDR3 DNA sequence: TGCGCCAGCAGCCAGTCTAATCGGCGATCACCCCTCCACTTT. Its translation: CASSQSNRRSPLHF. J is TRBJ1-6 and V is TRBV4-3; no clear D. The CDR3 totals 14 residues. With 3 bases removed from V and 10 bases from J, the gap between germline ends came to 13 bases. Germline V lookup: CDR1 LGHNA, CDR2 YSLEER.